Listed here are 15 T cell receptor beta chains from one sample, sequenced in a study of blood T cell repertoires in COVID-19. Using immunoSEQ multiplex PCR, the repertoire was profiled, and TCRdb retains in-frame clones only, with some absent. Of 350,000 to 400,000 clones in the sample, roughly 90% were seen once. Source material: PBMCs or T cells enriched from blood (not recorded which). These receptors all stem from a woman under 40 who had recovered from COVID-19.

CDR3 region: CAWSLGWLNTIYF. DNA of the CDR3: TGTGCCTGGAGTCTCGGGTGGTTAAACACCATATATTTT. The chain has TRBV30 and TRBJ1-3; D is uncertain. The germline V gene encodes CDR1 GTSNPN and CDR2 SVGIG (reference sequence). V lost 2 bases and J 6 bases, leaving 11 bases between the germline ends. The CDR3 is 13 residues long.

CDR3 DNA: TGTGCCAGCAGTGCGAACCCGGGACTAGCGGGTTACAATGAGCAGTTCTTC. Translation gives CASSANPGLAGYNEQFF. The chain carries TRBV21-1 and TRBJ2-1; the listed D gene, TRBD2, was not tested against the DNA. TRBV21-1 is marked as a pseudogene. The CDR3 totals 17 residues.

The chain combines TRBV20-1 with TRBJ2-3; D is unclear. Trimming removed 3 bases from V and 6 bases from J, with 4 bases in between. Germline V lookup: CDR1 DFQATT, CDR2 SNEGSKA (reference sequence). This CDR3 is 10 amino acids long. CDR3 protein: CSASRDTQYF. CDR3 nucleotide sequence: TGCAGTGCTAGTCGGGATACGCAGTATTTT.

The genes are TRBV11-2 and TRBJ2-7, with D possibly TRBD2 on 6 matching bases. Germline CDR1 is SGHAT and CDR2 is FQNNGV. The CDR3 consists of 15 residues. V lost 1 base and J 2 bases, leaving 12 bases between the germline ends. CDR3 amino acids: CASSLGWSGAYEQYF. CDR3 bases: TGTGCCAGCAGCTTAGGATGGTCGGGGGCCTACGAGCAGTACTTC.

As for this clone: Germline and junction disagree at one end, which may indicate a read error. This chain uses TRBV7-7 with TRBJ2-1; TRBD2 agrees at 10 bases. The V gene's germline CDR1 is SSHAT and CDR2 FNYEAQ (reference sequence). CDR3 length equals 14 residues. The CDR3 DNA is TGTGCTAGCAGCTTAGTCGAAGCGGGAGGGCCGCAGTTCTTC. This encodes CASSLVEAGGPQFF. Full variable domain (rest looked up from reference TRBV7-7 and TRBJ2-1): GAGVSQSPRYKVTKRGQDVTLRCDPISSHATLYWYQQALGQGPEFLTYFNYEAQPDKSGLPSDRFSAERPEGSISTLTIQRTEQRDSAMYRCASSLVEAGGPQFFGPGTRLTVL.

CDR3: CASSRSGTNEKLFF. Here the CDR3 DNA reads TGTGCCAGCAGCCGGTCCGGAACTAATGAAAAACTGTTTTTT. This chain links TRBV4-2 with TRBJ1-4; D not resolved. With 4 bases removed from V and 1 base from J, the gap between germline ends came to 7 bases. Germline V lookup: CDR1 LGHNA, CDR2 YNFKEQ. The CDR3 has 14 residues.

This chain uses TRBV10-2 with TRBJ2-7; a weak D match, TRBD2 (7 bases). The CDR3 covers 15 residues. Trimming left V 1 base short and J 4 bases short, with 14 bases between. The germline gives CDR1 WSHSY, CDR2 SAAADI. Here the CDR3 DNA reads TGCGCCAGCAGTGAGTTGGGGGGGCTAGTGTACGAGCAGTACTTC. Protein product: CASSELGGLVYEQYF.

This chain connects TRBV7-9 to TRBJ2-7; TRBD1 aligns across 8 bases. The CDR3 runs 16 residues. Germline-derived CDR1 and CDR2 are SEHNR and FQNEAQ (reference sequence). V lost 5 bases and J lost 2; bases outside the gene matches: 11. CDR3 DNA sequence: TGTGCCAGCAGCCCCATACCTGGACAGGGCACCTACGAGCAGTACTTC. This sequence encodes CASSPIPGQGTYEQYF.

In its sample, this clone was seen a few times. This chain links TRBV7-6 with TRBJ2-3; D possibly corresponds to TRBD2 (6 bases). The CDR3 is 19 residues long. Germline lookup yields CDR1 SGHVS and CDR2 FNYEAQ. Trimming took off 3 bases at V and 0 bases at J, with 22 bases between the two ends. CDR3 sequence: CASSFVVPGSVPSTDTQYF. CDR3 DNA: TGTGCCAGCAGCTTTGTGGTTCCCGGGAGTGTGCCCAGCACAGATACGCAGTATTTT.

The CDR3 here is CASSLSGDWGYEQYF. DNA for the CDR3: TGTGCCAGTAGTCTCTCCGGGGACTGGGGCTACGAGCAGTACTTC. The chain couples TRBV19 to TRBJ2-7, with a possible D match to TRBD2 (6 bases). Trimming took 5 bases from V and 3 from J, leaving 17 bases between them. The CDR3 has 15 amino acids. Germline CDR1 LNHDA, CDR2 SQIVND (reference sequence).

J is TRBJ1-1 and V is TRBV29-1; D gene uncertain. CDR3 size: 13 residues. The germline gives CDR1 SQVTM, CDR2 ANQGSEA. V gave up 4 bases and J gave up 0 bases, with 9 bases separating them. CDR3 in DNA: TGCAGCGTTGTGGGCAGGATGAACACTGAAGCTTTCTTT. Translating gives CSVVGRMNTEAFF. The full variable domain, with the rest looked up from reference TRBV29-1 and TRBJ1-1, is SAVISQKPSRDICQRGTSLTIQCQVDSQVTMMFWYRQQPGQSLTLIATANQGSEATYESGFVIDKFPISRPNLTFSTLTVSNMSPEDSSIYLCSVVGRMNTEAFFGQGTRLTVV.

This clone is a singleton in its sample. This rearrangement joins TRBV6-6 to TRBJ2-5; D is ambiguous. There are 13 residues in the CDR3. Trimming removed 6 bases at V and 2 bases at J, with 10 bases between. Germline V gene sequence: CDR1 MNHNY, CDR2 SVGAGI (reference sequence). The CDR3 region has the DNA TGTGCCAGCAGCCGCGAGGTACAAGAGACCCAGTACTTC. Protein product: CASSREVQETQYF.

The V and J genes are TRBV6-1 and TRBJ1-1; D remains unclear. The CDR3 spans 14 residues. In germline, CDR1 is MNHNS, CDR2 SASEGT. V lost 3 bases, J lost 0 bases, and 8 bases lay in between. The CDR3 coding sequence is TGTGCCAGCAGTGAGGTGCAGATGAACACTGAAGCTTTCTTT. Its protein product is CASSEVQMNTEAFF.

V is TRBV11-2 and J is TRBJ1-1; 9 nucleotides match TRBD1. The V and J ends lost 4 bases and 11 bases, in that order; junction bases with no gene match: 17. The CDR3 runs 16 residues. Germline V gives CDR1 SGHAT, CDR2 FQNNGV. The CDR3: CASSSDSGTGRMDAFF. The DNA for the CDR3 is TGTGCCAGCAGCTCAGACTCCGGGACAGGGAGGATGGACGCTTTCTTT.

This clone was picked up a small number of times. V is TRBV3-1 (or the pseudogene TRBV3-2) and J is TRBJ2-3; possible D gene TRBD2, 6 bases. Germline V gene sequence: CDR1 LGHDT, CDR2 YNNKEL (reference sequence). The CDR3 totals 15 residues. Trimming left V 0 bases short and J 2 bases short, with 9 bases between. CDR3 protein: CASSQEASDTDTQYF. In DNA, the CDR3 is TGTGCCAGCAGCCAAGAGGCTAGCGACACAGATACGCAGTATTTT.